The clone carrying this TCR beta chain was counted between two and nine times. CDR3 length equals 14 residues. V was pared by 9 bases and J by 0 bases, with 7 bases of the junction left unmatched. Germline assignment: CDR1 SGHTA and CDR2 FQGNSA. This sample is drawn from a study of blood T cell repertoires in COVID-19. Looking at the study overall: Collection of acute and convalescent COVID-19 samples took place in the United States, Italy and Spain.

As processed by the authors: The authors estimated nucleated cell counts from reference gene primer amplification. Here immunoSEQ multiplex PCR was the method, and the copy in TCRdb shows in-frame clones only, minus some. Clonal size and the V and J genes are those of that table, whereas D and trimming came from the DNA. The sample lists some 83,000 clones; approximately 78% were seen once. This clonotype was obtained from a human donor in a cohort sampled during active COVID-19. Specimen: peripheral blood. This chain joins TRBV7-2 and TRBJ1-1; TRBD1 aligns across 7 bases. For the CDR3, the DNA is TGTGCCAGTTCAGGGGGACAGTTGAACACTGAAGCTTTCTTT. Translated: CASSGGQLNTEAFF.